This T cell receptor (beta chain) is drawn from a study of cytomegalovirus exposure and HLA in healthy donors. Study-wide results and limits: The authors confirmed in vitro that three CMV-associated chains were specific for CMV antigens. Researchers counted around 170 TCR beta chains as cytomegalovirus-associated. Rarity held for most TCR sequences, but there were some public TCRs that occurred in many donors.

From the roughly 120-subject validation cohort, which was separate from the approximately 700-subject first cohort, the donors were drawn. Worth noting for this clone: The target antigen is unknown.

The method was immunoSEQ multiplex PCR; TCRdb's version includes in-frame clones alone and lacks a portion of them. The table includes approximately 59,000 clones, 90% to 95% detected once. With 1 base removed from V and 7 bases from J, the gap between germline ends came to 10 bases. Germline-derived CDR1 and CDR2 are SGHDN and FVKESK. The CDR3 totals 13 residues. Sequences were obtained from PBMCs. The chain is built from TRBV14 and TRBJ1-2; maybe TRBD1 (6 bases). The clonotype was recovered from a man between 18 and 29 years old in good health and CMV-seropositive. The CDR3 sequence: CASSQAAGAGYTF. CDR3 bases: TGTGCCAGCAGCCAAGCGGCGGGGGCTGGCTACACCTTC.